Listed below are T cell receptor beta chains from one sample, sequenced in a study of T cell changes during pregnancy in multiple sclerosis. Only in-frame clones appear in the TCRdb table, and some are missing; sequencing was by immunoSEQ multiplex PCR. There are approximately 40,000 clones in the sample; approximately 92% occur only once, and around 6% lies in the top ten. The input for sequencing was CD8+ T cells from peripheral blood mononuclear cells, taken in the third trimester of pregnancy. The receptors derive from a female donor with multiple sclerosis, enrolled in a pregnancy study. The CDR3 runs from the conserved cysteine through the conserved F or W. D genes are given only for firm matches. A clone size is listed for some rows: how often the clone was seen (once, few, many), or a class if it is expanded.

j_gene,d_gene,abundance,v_gene,CDR3nt,CDR3aa
TRBJ2-7,TRBD2,once,TRBV27,TGTGCCAGCAGTTCTAGCGGGAGTACTTACGAGCAGTACTTC,CASSSSGSTYEQYF
TRBJ1-5,NA,once,TRBV28,TGTGCCAGCAGATTGGAGTATCAGCCCCAGCATTTT,CASRLEYQPQHF
TRBJ2-3,TRBD2,NA,TRBV5-8,TGTGCCAGCAGCTTAGCGGGAGCGGGAGATACGCAGTATTTT,CASSLAGAGDTQYF
TRBJ2-7,TRBD1,NA,TRBV6-5,TGTGCCAGCAGTCGGGACAGGACCTACGAGCAGTACTTC,CASSRDRTYEQYF
TRBJ2-7,TRBD1,NA,TRBV7-9,TGTGCCAGCAGCTTAGACTTAGACAGGGTCGGGGTCGAGCAGTACTTC,CASSLDLDRVGVEQYF
TRBJ2-7,TRBD2,NA,TRBV14,TGTGCCAGCAGCCAAGATCGGGAGGGCTCCTACGAGCAGTACTTC,CASSQDREGSYEQYF
TRBJ2-7,TRBD2,NA,TRBV7-9,TGTGCCAGCAGCTGGACTAGCGGGAGTAGGTACGAGCAGTACTTC,CASSWTSGSRYEQYF
TRBJ2-7,TRBD1,NA,TRBV29-1,TGCAGCGTCGACAGGGGTCTCTACGAGCAGTACTTC,CSVDRGLYEQYF
TRBJ2-3,TRBD2,NA,TRBV28,TGTGCCAGCAGTTTAATGGGGGGGGCAGATACGCAGTATTTT,CASSLMGGADTQYF
TRBJ2-1,NA,once,TRBV6-5,TGTGCCAGCAGTTCACGGACAGCCTCCTACAATGAGCAGTTCTTC,CASSSRTASYNEQFF
TRBJ2-2,TRBD2,once,TRBV29-1,TGCAGCGTTGAAGATTGGAGCGGGACCCCATCCGGGGAGCTGTTTTTT,CSVEDWSGTPSGELFF
TRBJ2-7,TRBD1,NA,TRBV7-9,TGTGCCAGCAGCTCTCCGGGACAGGGGACTTACGAGCAGTACTTC,CASSSPGQGTYEQYF
TRBJ2-7,TRBD2,NA,TRBV5-1,TGCGCCAGCAGCTTGAGCCTAGCGGGAGGGTACGAGCAGTACTTC,CASSLSLAGGYEQYF
TRBJ2-3,NA,few,TRBV6-5,TGTGCCAGCAGCTCTGGGCGGGACACAGATACGCAGTATTTT,CASSSGRDTDTQYF
TRBJ1-2,TRBD1,NA,TRBV2,TGTGCCAGCAGTGAGGTTTCCGGGACAGGGTATGGCTACACCTTC,CASSEVSGTGYGYTF
TRBJ2-2,TRBD1,NA,TRBV15,TGTGCCACCAGCAGAGGGACAGGCGAACACCGGGGAGCTGTTTTT,CATSRGTGEHRGAVF
TRBJ1-1,NA,NA,TRBV13,TGTGCCAGCAGCCCGCAGGATACTGAAGCTTTCTTT,CASSPQDTEAFF
TRBJ2-5,NA,NA,TRBV18,TGTGCCAGCTCACCACGGGCCTACCAAGAGACCCAGTACTTC,CASSPRAYQETQYF
TRBJ2-7,TRBD2,NA,TRBV25-1,TGTGCCAGCAGTTTTAGCGGGAGCCTCACCTACGAGCAGTACTTC,CASSFSGSLTYEQYF
TRBJ2-7,NA,once,TRBV30,TGTGCCCTCCACCCCGGCGGCTACGAGCAGTACTTC,CALHPGGYEQYF
TRBJ1-1,NA,NA,TRBV25-1,TGTGCCAGCACTTCCGGGAGACAAAACACTGAAGCTTTCTTT,CASTSGRQNTEAFF
TRBJ2-7,TRBD1,NA,TRBV4-1,TGCGCCAGCAGCCAAACCAGGGGGTCCTACGAGCAGTACTTC,CASSQTRGSYEQYF
TRBJ2-1,TRBD2,NA,TRBV7-3,TGTGCCAGCAGCTTAACGTCGGCGGGAGAGGTCTACAATGAGCAGTTCTTC,CASSLTSAGEVYNEQFF
TRBJ2-4,NA,NA,TRBV27,TGTGCCAGCAGTTTGGGTCCAGGTGGGCTAAACATTCAGTACTTC,CASSLGPGGLNIQYF
TRBJ1-2,NA,NA,TRBV7-8,TGTGCCAGCAGCCCCCGCGGTGGCCGTGGCTACACCTTC,CASSPRGGRGYTF
TRBJ1-2,TRBD1,NA,TRBV7-9,TGTGCCAGCAGCCAGGGGGATTACTATGGCTACACCTTC,CASSQGDYYGYTF
TRBJ2-7,TRBD2,NA,TRBV11-2,TGTGCCAGCAGCTTAGCGGGAGGGCCGTTATACGAGCAGTACTTC,CASSLAGGPLYEQYF
TRBJ2-1,TRBD2,NA,TRBV7-8,TGTGCCAGCAGCAAGGGACTACGCCTCGGTGAGCAGTTCTTC,CASSKGLRLGEQFF
TRBJ1-1,NA,NA,TRBV5-5,TGTGCCAGCAGTTACCGATCGGGGGGCACTGAAGCTTTCTTT,CASSYRSGGTEAFF
TRBJ1-5,NA,NA,TRBV4-3,TGCGCCAGCAGCCAAGATAACACAGGGAGTCAGCCCCAGCATTTT,CASSQDNTGSQPQHF
TRBJ2-1,TRBD2,NA,TRBV4-2,TGTGCCAGCAGCCAATGGGGGGAGGGCTCCTACAATGAGCAGTTCTTC,CASSQWGEGSYNEQFF
TRBJ2-7,TRBD2,NA,TRBV15,TGTGCCACCAGCAGAGATCGGGAGGGCCCCAACGAGCAGTACTTC,CATSRDREGPNEQYF
TRBJ2-1,TRBD2,NA,TRBV14,TGTGCCAGCAGCCCGAGACTAGCGGGAGGTATCAGGAGCTCCTACAATGAGCAGTTCTTC,CASSPRLAGGIRSSYNEQFF
TRBJ2-7,TRBD2,NA,TRBV9,TGTGCCAGCAGCGGTCAGCGGGAGGGCCCTTCCTACGAGCAGTACTTC,CASSGQREGPSYEQYF
TRBJ2-3,NA,NA,TRBV9,TGTGCCAGCAGCGTATCCGAGACAGATACGCAGTATTTT,CASSVSETDTQYF
TRBJ2-1,NA,NA,TRBV4-1,TGCGCCAGCAGCCAAGTAGAATACAATGAGCAGTTCTTC,CASSQVEYNEQFF
TRBJ2-5,NA,NA,TRBV6-5,TGTGCCAGCAGTTACCACGCGGGACAGCAAGAGACCCAGTACTTC,CASSYHAGQQETQYF
TRBJ1-5,NA,few,TRBV7-9,TGTGCCAGCAGCTTTTCGGGTTTCAATCAGCCCCAGCATTTT,CASSFSGFNQPQHF
TRBJ2-5,NA,NA,TRBV2,TGTGCCAGCAGTGAGGGGGCCCAAGAGACCCAGTACTTC,CASSEGAQETQYF
TRBJ2-7,NA,NA,TRBV19,TGTGCCAGTAGTAACACAGGCTGGGGGCAGTACTTC,CASSNTGWGQYF
TRBJ2-1,TRBD2,NA,TRBV28,TGTGCCAGCAGTCCCCGACTAGCCAGGTTTCATGAGCAGTTCTTC,CASSPRLARFHEQFF
TRBJ2-1,NA,NA,TRBV6-1,TGTGCCAGCAGTGCCAATAGCGGAGTCTCCTACAATGAGCAGTTCTTC,CASSANSGVSYNEQFF
TRBJ2-7,TRBD2,NA,TRBV9,TGTGCCAGCAGCGCGGGACTAGCGTCTTCCGAGCAGTACTTC,CASSAGLASSEQYF
TRBJ2-7,TRBD1,once,TRBV6-6,TGTGCCAGCAGTCCGACAGGGGTGGTCTACGAGCAGTACTTC,CASSPTGVVYEQYF
TRBJ2-5,TRBD2,NA,TRBV14,TGTGCCAGCAGCCAAGAAAGCCTAGCGGGAGCGGAGACCCAGTACTTC,CASSQESLAGAETQYF
TRBJ2-7,NA,NA,TRBV4-3,TGCGCCAGCAGCCAAGATCGTCAGGGCCTCGAGCAGTACTTC,CASSQDRQGLEQYF
TRBJ1-1,NA,NA,TRBV27,TGTGCCAGCAGTTTACAGGGAGCGGGGAACACTGAAGCTTTCTTT,CASSLQGAGNTEAFF
TRBJ2-3,TRBD2,NA,TRBV9,TGTGCCAGCAGCGTAAGGGGGACTAGCGGGATTCGGGATACGCAGTATTTT,CASSVRGTSGIRDTQYF
TRBJ2-5,NA,NA,TRBV7-7,TGTGCTAGCAGCTTAGGGTTATTCGGCGGCCAAGAGACCCAGTACTTC,CASSLGLFGGQETQYF
TRBJ2-2,TRBD2,NA,TRBV6-4,TGTGCCAGCAGAGGGACTAGCGGAACCGAGAACACCGGGGAGCTGTTTTTT,CASRGTSGTENTGELFF
TRBJ2-7,NA,NA,TRBV28,TGTGCCAGCACCCGACTAGATTCCTACGAGCAGTACTTC,CASTRLDSYEQYF
TRBJ2-7,NA,once,TRBV4-3,TGCGCCAGCAGCCAAGAGTGGACTTCAAGCTCCTACGAGCAGTACTTC,CASSQEWTSSSYEQYF
TRBJ1-6,NA,NA,TRBV30,TGTGCCTGGGAACGCACCGCGAGGGCCCTCCACTTT,CAWERTARALHF
TRBJ2-3,TRBD2,NA,TRBV27,TGTGCCAGCAGTTTACTCCGCCGTGACGAGACTAGCGGGGGATCTTGGGATACGCAGTATTTT,CASSLLRRDETSGGSWDTQYF
TRBJ2-1,TRBD2,NA,TRBV18,TGTGCCAGCTCACCATACAGCGGGAGTTTAAATGAGCAGTTCTTC,CASSPYSGSLNEQFF
TRBJ2-4,NA,once,TRBV19,TGTGCCAGTAGTATAGGCGGAGAAAACATTCAGTACTTC,CASSIGGENIQYF
TRBJ2-1,NA,NA,TRBV4-1,TGCGCCAGCAGTTGGACAGATGAGCAGTTCTTC,CASSWTDEQFF
TRBJ1-2,NA,NA,TRBV4-1,TGCGCCAGCAGCCAAGGGACAACAGGCTATGGCTACACCTTC,CASSQGTTGYGYTF